Following are 16 T cell receptor beta chains from one sample sequenced in a study of blood T cell repertoires in COVID-19. Clones were read by immunoSEQ multiplex PCR, and TCRdb kept only the in-frame ones, dropping some. The sample has 150,000 or so clones; about four fifths are singletons. Sequencing input: peripheral blood. These receptor sequences come from a human donor with acute or convalescent COVID-19. The donor label of this sample is uncertain.

The genes are TRBV18 and TRBJ1-1, with 10 bases lining up with TRBD1. The CDR3 is made up of 17 amino acids. Unmatched junction bases numbered 10, after V lost 3 bases and J lost 3 bases. Germline lookup yields CDR1 KGHSH and CDR2 LQKENI. Written as DNA, the CDR3 is TGTGCCAGCTCACCCTCGACAGGGGGCTTACAGGACACTGAAGCTTTCTTT. It specifies CASSPSTGGLQDTEAFF.

The V gene is TRBV10-3, the J gene TRBJ1-2, with TRBD1 matching over 7 bases. J was trimmed by 4 bases and V by 0 bases; bases with no gene match: 2. In germline, CDR1 is ENHRY, CDR2 SYGVKD. CDR3 length: 14 amino acids. For the CDR3, the DNA is TGTGCCATCAGTGAGTCCGGGACAGTCTATGGCTACACCTTC. Translating it yields CAISESGTVYGYTF.

The rearrangement links TRBV7-4 to TRBJ1-1; D might be TRBD1 (5 bases). Germline V gene data show CDR1 as SGHVT and CDR2 as SQSDAQ. CDR3 length: 14 residues. With 8 bases removed from V and 2 bases from J, the gap between germline ends came to 15 bases. As DNA, the CDR3 is TGTGCCAGCGCCAAACAGGCAGGAAACACTGAAGCTTTCTTT. Protein sequence: CASAKQAGNTEAFF.

V is TRBV5-1 and J is TRBJ1-6; 7 bases are shared with TRBD1. This CDR3 contains 18 residues. The V and J ends lost 5 bases and 0 bases, in that order; junction bases with no gene match: 11. The germline CDR1 and CDR2 sequences are SGHRS and YFSETQ. The CDR3 here is CASRGSGQASSYNSPLHF. The DNA for the CDR3 is TGCGCCAGCAGGGGCTCAGGACAGGCGAGCTCCTATAATTCACCCCTCCACTTT.

The V call is TRBV2, the J call TRBJ1-1; 7 bases match TRBD1. This CDR3 contains 12 residues. The V segment lost 5 bases and the J segment 4 bases; nucleotides outside the gene matches: 1. Germline-derived CDR1 and CDR2 are SNHLY and FYNNEI. CDR3: CASSRQGTEAFF. DNA for the CDR3: TGTGCCAGCAGTCGACAGGGCACTGAAGCTTTCTTT.

This clone has only one observation. This chain links TRBV30 with TRBJ1-2, with D uncertain. The CDR3 runs 12 residues. The germline V gene has CDR1 GTSNPN and CDR2 SVGIG (reference sequence). Trimming stripped 4 bases from V and 5 bases from J, with 11 bases between. The CDR3 DNA is TGTGCCTGGACCATACGGGTGTATGGCTACACCTTC. Translation: CAWTIRVYGYTF.

This chain links TRBV10-1 with TRBJ1-5; maybe TRBD1 (6 bases). V gave up 6 bases and J gave up 8 bases, with 14 bases separating them. This CDR3 has 13 residues. The germline V gene encodes CDR1 WNHNN and CDR2 SYGVQD (reference sequence). The CDR3 sequence: CASRTGAGEPQHF. The CDR3, as DNA: TGCGCCAGCAGGACAGGCGCCGGGGAGCCCCAGCATTTT.

The V call is TRBV6-5, the J call TRBJ1-5; 8 bases are shared with TRBD1. Germline V CDR1 and CDR2: MNHEY, SVGAGI. V shed 10 bases and J 7 bases; nucleotides not matched to a gene: 9. The CDR3 loop spans 13 amino acids. CDR3 DNA sequence: TGTGCCACCGGACAGGGCGGGTGGCAGCCCCAGCATTTT. Encoded protein: CATGQGGWQPQHF.

In this sample, this clone turned up once. The chain combines TRBV7-2 with TRBJ1-2; D might be TRBD1 (5 bases). Per the germline V gene, CDR1 is SGHTA and CDR2 is FQGNSA. This CDR3 contains 15 residues. V was pared by 2 bases and J by 3 bases, with 13 bases between. CDR3 DNA sequence: TGTGCCAGCAGCTTAAGCGGGGCCGGGGACTATGGCTACACCTTC. It specifies CASSLSGAGDYGYTF.

The CDR3 DNA sequence: TGTGCCAGCAGGTCGAGAGCGGGGCGAAACACCGGGGAGCTGTTTTTT. Its protein product is CASRSRAGRNTGELFF. The chain couples TRBV7-8 to TRBJ2-2; 7 bases line up with TRBD2. The CDR3 runs 16 residues. The V and J ends lost 6 bases and 2 bases, in that order; junction bases with no gene match: 9. CDR1 and CDR2 (germline): SGHVS, FQNEAQ.

The chain is built from TRBV4-1 and TRBJ1-6, with D uncertain. Trimming left V 0 bases short and J 11 bases short, with 11 bases between. This CDR3 has 14 amino acids. CDR1 is MGHRA and CDR2 is YSYEKL in the germline V gene. In DNA, the CDR3 is TGCGCCAGCAGCCAAGACGCCCCAGCGACACCCCTCCACTTT. Translated, it gives CASSQDAPATPLHF.

The chain couples TRBV7-9 to TRBJ2-7; a weak D match, TRBD1 (7 bases). Deletions cut 5 bases from V and 2 bases from J, with 22 bases between. Per the germline V gene, CDR1 is SEHNR and CDR2 is FQNEAQ (reference sequence). The CDR3 runs to 17 residues. In nucleotides, the CDR3 is TGTGCCAGCAGCGGAGGGGCCGGGCAGGGGGGAACCTACGAGCAGTACTTC. Its translation is CASSGGAGQGGTYEQYF.

J is TRBJ1-3 and V is TRBV7-2; D possibly corresponds to TRBD1 (6 bases). This CDR3 is built from 19 residues. V gave up 3 bases and J gave up 0 bases, with 21 bases separating them. CDR1 is SGHTA, CDR2 FQGNSA, per germline. The CDR3 loop is CASSFVLVPDRISGNTIYF. CDR3 sequence (DNA): TGTGCCAGCAGCTTTGTTTTGGTCCCAGACAGGATCTCTGGAAACACCATATATTTT. The full variable domain, its missing parts supplied by reference TRBV7-2 and TRBJ1-3, is GAGVSQSPSNKVTEKGKDVELRCDPISGHTALYWYRQSLGQGLEFLIYFQGNSAPDKSGLPSDRFSAERTGGSVSTLTIQRTQQEDSAVYLCASSFVLVPDRISGNTIYFGEGSWLTVV.

The rearrangement joins TRBV30 to TRBJ1-6; D remains unclear. The ends were cut back, 4 bases at V and 3 bases at J, with 4 bases in the middle. Per the germline V gene, CDR1 is GTSNPN and CDR2 is SVGIG (reference sequence). This CDR3 contains 12 residues. DNA of the CDR3: TGTGCCTGGAACAACTATAATTCACCCCTCCACTTT. Translating gives CAWNNYNSPLHF.

The V and J genes are TRBV7-3 and TRBJ1-1, with D perhaps matching TRBD1 (5 bases). CDR3 length equals 15 residues. The V gene lost 3 bases and the J gene lost 1 base, with 12 bases spanning the gap. The V gene's germline CDR1 is SGHTA and CDR2 FQGTGA. The CDR3 protein is CASSFRRGSNTEAFF. The CDR3 nucleotides are TGTGCCAGCAGCTTTCGAAGGGGCTCGAACACTGAAGCTTTCTTT.

This chain connects TRBV2 to TRBJ1-5; D is perhaps TRBD1 (5 bases). From germline, CDR1 is SNHLY and CDR2 FYNNEI. The CDR3 runs to 14 residues. V dropped 2 bases and J dropped 3 bases, with 8 bases sitting between them. CDR3 amino acids: CASSERGPNQPQHF. CDR3 DNA: TGTGCCAGCAGTGAAAGGGGCCCCAATCAGCCCCAGCATTTT. Looking up the rest from reference TRBV2 and TRBJ1-5 gives the full variable domain: EPEVTQTPSHQVTQMGQEVILRCVPISNHLYFYWYRQILGQKVEFLVSFYNNEISEKSEIFDDQFSVERPDGSNFTLKIRSTKLEDSAMYFCASSERGPNQPQHFGDGTRLSIL.